A selection of T cell receptor beta chains follows, all from one sample in a study of PD-L1 blockade in urothelial cancer. Profiling relied on immunoSEQ multiplex PCR, and the TCRdb table lists in-frame clones only, not all of them. Here the sample spans approximately 50,000 clones, about 86% being singletons. The sample in question was PBMCs, obtained around atezolizumab (anti-PD-L1) treatment. The receptors shown here come from a man aged 65-85 years with urothelial cancer. Each CDR3 is given with its conserved first and last residue. Only part of the rows carry a size: once, few, many, or a class if the clone is expanded.

clone_size: NA; v_call: TRBV27; j_call: TRBJ2-1; cdr3_aa: CASSLEFGTGGFNEQFF
clone_size: NA; v_call: TRBV6-1; j_call: TRBJ1-6; cdr3_aa: CASSEGSSPLHF
clone_size: NA; v_call: TRBV4-3; j_call: TRBJ2-1; cdr3_aa: CASSQDLGTSGRGEQFF
clone_size: NA; v_call: TRBV30; j_call: TRBJ1-6; cdr3_aa: CAWRKFGQRSYNSPLHF
clone_size: NA; v_call: TRBV5-6; j_call: TRBJ2-2; cdr3_aa: CASSSTDREVAGELFF
clone_size: NA; v_call: TRBV28; j_call: TRBJ2-1; cdr3_aa: CASGPGGGLYNEQFF
clone_size: NA; v_call: TRBV6-1; j_call: TRBJ1-4; cdr3_aa: CASSERRGQGINEKLFF
clone_size: NA; v_call: TRBV5-1; j_call: TRBJ1-1; cdr3_aa: CASSLDRGPTEAFF
clone_size: few; v_call: TRBV4-3; j_call: TRBJ2-7; cdr3_aa: CASSPRTASYEQYF
clone_size: NA; v_call: TRBV7-2; j_call: TRBJ2-2; cdr3_aa: CASSVTSGGNTGELFF
clone_size: once; v_call: TRBV5-4; j_call: TRBJ2-7; cdr3_aa: CASKGLAGGSYEQYF
clone_size: NA; v_call: TRBV9; j_call: TRBJ1-1; cdr3_aa: CASSARGQGAPTNTEAFF
clone_size: NA; v_call: TRBV9; j_call: TRBJ1-2; cdr3_aa: CASTLGGDNYGYTF
clone_size: NA; v_call: TRBV5-4; j_call: TRBJ2-6; cdr3_aa: CASSGGAYSGANVLTF
clone_size: NA; v_call: TRBV28; j_call: TRBJ2-2; cdr3_aa: CASSLTTGELFF
clone_size: NA; v_call: TRBV27; j_call: TRBJ1-2; cdr3_aa: CASSLTGDGYTF
clone_size: NA; v_call: TRBV4-1; j_call: TRBJ1-2; cdr3_aa: CASSHPPRQSGDYGYTF
clone_size: NA; v_call: TRBV7-9; j_call: TRBJ2-1; cdr3_aa: CASSLGDFGNEQFF
clone_size: once; v_call: TRBV25-1; j_call: TRBJ2-3; cdr3_aa: CASSESRAGGNTQYF
clone_size: NA; v_call: TRBV5-1; j_call: TRBJ2-3; cdr3_aa: CASSLGGSTDTQYF
clone_size: few; v_call: TRBV7-8; j_call: TRBJ2-1; cdr3_aa: CASSYTVGTGGYNEQFF
clone_size: NA; v_call: TRBV7-2; j_call: TRBJ2-3; cdr3_aa: CASTGPGTSRADTQYF
clone_size: NA; v_call: TRBV19; j_call: TRBJ1-1; cdr3_aa: CASSPGWTEAFF
clone_size: NA; v_call: TRBV11-1; j_call: TRBJ2-1; cdr3_aa: CASRKYSGSYNEQFF
clone_size: few; v_call: TRBV27; j_call: TRBJ2-1; cdr3_aa: CASTKQGGVFGNEQFF